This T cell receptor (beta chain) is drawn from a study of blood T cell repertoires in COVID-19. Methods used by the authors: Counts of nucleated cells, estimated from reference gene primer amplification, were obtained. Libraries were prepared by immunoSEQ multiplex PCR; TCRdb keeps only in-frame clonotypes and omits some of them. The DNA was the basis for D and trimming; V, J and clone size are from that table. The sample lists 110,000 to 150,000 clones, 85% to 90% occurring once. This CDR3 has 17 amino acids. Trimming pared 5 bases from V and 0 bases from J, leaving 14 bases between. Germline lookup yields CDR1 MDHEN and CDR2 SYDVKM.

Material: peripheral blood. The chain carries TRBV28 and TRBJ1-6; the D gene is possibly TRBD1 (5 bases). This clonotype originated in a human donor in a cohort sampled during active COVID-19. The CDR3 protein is CASSSPTVSSYNSPLHF. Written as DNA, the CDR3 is TGTGCCAGCAGTAGTCCGACAGTTAGCTCCTATAATTCACCCCTCCACTTT.